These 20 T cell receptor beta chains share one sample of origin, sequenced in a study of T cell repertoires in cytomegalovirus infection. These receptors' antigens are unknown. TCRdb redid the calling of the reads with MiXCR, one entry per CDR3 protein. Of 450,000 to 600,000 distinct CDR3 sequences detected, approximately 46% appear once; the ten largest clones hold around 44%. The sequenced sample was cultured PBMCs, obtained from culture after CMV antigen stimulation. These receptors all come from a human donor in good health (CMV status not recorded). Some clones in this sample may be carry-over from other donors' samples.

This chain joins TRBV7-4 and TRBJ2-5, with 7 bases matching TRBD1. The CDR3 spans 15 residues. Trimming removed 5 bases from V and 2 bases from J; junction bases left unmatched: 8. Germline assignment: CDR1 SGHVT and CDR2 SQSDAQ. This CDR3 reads CASSPHGTDQETQYF. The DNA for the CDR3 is TGTGCCAGCAGCCCACACGGGACAGATCAAGAGACCCAGTACTTC.

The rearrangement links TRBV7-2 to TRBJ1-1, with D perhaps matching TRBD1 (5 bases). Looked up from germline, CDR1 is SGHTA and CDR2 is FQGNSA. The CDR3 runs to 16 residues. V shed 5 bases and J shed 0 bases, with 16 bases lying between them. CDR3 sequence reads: CASSALGVIMNTEAFF. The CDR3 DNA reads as TGTGCCAGCAGCGCCCTGGGGGTGATCATGAACACTGAAGCTTTCTTT.

The DNA for the CDR3 is TGTGCCAGCAGCTTATTCGCAACAGGGGCTGACGGCTACACCTTC. This sequence encodes CASSLFATGADGYTF. The chain carries TRBV7-2 and TRBJ1-2, with TRBD1 matching 7 bases. Germline values: CDR1 SGHTA, CDR2 FQGNSA. The CDR3 runs 15 residues. V shed 2 bases, J shed 8 bases, and the junction held 11 bases outside the gene matches.

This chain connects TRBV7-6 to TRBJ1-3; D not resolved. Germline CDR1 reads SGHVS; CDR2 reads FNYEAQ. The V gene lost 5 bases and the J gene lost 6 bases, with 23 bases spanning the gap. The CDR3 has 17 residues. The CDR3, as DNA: TGTGCCAGCAGCCCCTTTCCTAGGGTTAAGGCTGAAAACACCATATATTTT. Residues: CASSPFPRVKAENTIYF.

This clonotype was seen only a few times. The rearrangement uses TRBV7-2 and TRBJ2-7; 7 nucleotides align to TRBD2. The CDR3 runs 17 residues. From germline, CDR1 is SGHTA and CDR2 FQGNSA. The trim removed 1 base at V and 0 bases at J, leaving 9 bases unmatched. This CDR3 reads CASSLVRGAGSSYEQYF. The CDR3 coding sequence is TGTGCCAGCAGCTTAGTAAGGGGAGCGGGAAGCTCCTACGAGCAGTACTTC.

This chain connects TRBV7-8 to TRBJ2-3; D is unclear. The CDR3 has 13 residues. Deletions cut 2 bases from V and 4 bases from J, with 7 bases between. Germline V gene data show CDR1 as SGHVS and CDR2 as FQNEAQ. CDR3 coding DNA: TGTGCCAGCAGCTTACACAAGCCAGATACGCAGTATTTT. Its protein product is CASSLHKPDTQYF.

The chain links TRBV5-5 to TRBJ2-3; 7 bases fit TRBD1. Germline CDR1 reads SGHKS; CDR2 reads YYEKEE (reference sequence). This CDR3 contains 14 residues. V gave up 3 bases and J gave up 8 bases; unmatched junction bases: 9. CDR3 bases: TGTGCCAGCAGCTCCCGGACAGGCACGGGTACGCAGTATTTT. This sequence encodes CASSSRTGTGTQYF.

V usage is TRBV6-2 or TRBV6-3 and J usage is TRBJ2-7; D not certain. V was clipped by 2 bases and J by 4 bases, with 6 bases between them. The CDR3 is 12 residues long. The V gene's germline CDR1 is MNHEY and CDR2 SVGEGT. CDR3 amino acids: CASSYELYEQYF. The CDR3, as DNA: TGTGCCAGCAGTTACGAGCTTTACGAGCAGTACTTC.

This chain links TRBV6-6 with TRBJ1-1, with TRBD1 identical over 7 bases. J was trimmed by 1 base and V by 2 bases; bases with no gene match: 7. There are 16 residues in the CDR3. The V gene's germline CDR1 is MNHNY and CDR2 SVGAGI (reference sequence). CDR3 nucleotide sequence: TGTGCCAGCAGTTACCCACAGGGGATAGAGAACACTGAAGCTTTCTTT. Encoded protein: CASSYPQGIENTEAFF.

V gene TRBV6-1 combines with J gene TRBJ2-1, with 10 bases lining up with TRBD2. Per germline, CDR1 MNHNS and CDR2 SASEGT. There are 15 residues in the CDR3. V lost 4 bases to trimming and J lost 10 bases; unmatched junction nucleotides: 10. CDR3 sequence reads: CASSAIAGGGREQFF. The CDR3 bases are TGTGCCAGCAGTGCAATAGCGGGGGGCGGAAGGGAGCAGTTCTTC.

The CDR3 nucleotides read TGCGCCAGCAGCCAATACAGGGATCCGGACAATGAGCAGTTCTTC. Translation gives CASSQYRDPDNEQFF. The J gene is TRBJ2-1, the V gene TRBV4-1, with D maybe TRBD1 (6 bases). The length of the CDR3 is 15 residues. CDR1 MGHRA and CDR2 YSYEKL come from the germline V gene. Trimming shortened V by 2 bases and J by 5 bases, and 13 bases separated the two germline ends.

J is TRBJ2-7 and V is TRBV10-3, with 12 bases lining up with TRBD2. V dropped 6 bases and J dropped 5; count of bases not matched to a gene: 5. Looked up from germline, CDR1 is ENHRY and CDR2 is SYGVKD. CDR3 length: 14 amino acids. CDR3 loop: CAISKTSGSNEQYF. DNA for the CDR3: TGTGCCATCAGCAAGACTAGCGGGAGCAACGAGCAGTACTTC.

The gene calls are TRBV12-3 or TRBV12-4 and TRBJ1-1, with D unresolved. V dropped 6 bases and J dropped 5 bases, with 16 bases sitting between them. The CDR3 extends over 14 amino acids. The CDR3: CASSPTPSKTEAFF. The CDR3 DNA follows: TGTGCCAGCAGCCCTACCCCGTCGAAGACTGAAGCTTTCTTT.

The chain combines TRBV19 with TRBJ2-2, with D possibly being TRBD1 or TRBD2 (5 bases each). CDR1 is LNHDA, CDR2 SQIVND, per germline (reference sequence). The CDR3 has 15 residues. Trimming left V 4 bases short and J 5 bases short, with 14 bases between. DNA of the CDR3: TGTGCCAGTAGTACCCGGGGCCAAGCAACCGGGGAGCTGTTTTTT. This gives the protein CASSTRGQATGELFF.

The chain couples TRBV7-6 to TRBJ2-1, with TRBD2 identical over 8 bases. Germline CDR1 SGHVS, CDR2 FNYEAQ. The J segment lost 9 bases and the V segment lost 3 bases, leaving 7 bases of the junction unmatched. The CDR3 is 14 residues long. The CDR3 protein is CASSFRGGHGEQFF. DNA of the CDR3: TGTGCCAGCAGCTTCCGGGGGGGGCACGGTGAGCAGTTCTTC.

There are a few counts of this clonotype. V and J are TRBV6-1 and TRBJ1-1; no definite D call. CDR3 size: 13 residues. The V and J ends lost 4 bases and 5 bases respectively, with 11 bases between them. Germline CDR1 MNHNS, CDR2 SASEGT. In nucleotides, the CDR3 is TGTGCCAGCAGTGTCATCGGAAGGACTGAAGCTTTCTTT. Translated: CASSVIGRTEAFF.

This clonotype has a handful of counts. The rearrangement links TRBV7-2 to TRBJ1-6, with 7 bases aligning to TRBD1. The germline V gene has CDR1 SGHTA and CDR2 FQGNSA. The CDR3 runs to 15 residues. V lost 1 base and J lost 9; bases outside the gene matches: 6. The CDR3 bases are TGTGCCAGCAGCTTAGGAAACAGGGGTAGTTCACCCCTCCACTTT. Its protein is CASSLGNRGSSPLHF. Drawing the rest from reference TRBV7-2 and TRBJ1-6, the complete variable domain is GAGVSQSPSNKVTEKGKDVELRCDPISGHTALYWYRQSLGQGLEFLIYFQGNSAPDKSGLPSDRFSAERTGGSVSTLTIQRTQQEDSAVYLCASSLGNRGSSPLHFGNGTRLTVT.

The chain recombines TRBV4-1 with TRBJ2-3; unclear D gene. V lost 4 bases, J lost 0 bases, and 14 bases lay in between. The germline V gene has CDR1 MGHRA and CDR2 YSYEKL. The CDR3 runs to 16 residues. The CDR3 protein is CASSLKGTQSTDTQYF. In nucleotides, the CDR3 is TGCGCCAGCAGCCTAAAAGGCACACAGAGCACAGATACGCAGTATTTT.

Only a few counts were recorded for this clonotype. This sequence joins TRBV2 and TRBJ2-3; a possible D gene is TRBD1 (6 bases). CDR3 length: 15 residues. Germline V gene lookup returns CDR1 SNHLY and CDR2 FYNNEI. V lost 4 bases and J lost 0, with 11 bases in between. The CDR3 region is CASSATGGSTDTQYF. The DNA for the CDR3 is TGTGCCAGCAGTGCGACAGGCGGTAGCACAGATACGCAGTATTTT.

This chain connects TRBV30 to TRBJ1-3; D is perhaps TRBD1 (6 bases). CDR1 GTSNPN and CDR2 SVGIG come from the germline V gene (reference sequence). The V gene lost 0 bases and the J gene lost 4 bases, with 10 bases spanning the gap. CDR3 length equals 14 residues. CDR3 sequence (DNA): TGTGCCTGGAGTGTACAAGACAGGGGAAACACCATATATTTT. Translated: CAWSVQDRGNTIYF. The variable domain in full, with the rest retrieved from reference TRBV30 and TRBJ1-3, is SQTIHQWPATLVQPVGSPLSLECTVEGTSNPNLYWYRQAAGRGLQLLFYSVGIGQISSEVPQNLSASRPQDRQFILSSKKLLLSDSGFYLCAWSVQDRGNTIYFGEGSWLTVV.